This TCR beta chain was captured in a study of blood T cell repertoires in COVID-19. In germline, CDR1 is LGHDT, CDR2 YNNKEL (reference sequence). The CDR3 has 12 amino acids. Turning to this clone: One end of the junction varies from germline; a read error may be responsible.

Some clones are missing from TCRdb's copy, which holds only in-frame ones; the method was immunoSEQ multiplex PCR. Of over 150,000 clones in the sample, roughly 90% are singletons; the top ten hold 6% to 7.5%. Sequencing was carried out using PBMCs or T cells enriched from blood (not recorded which). The receptor was isolated from a woman aged 45-59 years who had recovered from COVID-19. The chain combines TRBV3-1 (or the pseudogene TRBV3-2) with TRBJ1-2; 12 bases fit TRBD1. The CDR3 loop is CASSPGQGAVSF. In nucleotides, the CDR3 is TGTGCCAGCAGCCCGGGACAGGGGGCAGTTTCCTTC.